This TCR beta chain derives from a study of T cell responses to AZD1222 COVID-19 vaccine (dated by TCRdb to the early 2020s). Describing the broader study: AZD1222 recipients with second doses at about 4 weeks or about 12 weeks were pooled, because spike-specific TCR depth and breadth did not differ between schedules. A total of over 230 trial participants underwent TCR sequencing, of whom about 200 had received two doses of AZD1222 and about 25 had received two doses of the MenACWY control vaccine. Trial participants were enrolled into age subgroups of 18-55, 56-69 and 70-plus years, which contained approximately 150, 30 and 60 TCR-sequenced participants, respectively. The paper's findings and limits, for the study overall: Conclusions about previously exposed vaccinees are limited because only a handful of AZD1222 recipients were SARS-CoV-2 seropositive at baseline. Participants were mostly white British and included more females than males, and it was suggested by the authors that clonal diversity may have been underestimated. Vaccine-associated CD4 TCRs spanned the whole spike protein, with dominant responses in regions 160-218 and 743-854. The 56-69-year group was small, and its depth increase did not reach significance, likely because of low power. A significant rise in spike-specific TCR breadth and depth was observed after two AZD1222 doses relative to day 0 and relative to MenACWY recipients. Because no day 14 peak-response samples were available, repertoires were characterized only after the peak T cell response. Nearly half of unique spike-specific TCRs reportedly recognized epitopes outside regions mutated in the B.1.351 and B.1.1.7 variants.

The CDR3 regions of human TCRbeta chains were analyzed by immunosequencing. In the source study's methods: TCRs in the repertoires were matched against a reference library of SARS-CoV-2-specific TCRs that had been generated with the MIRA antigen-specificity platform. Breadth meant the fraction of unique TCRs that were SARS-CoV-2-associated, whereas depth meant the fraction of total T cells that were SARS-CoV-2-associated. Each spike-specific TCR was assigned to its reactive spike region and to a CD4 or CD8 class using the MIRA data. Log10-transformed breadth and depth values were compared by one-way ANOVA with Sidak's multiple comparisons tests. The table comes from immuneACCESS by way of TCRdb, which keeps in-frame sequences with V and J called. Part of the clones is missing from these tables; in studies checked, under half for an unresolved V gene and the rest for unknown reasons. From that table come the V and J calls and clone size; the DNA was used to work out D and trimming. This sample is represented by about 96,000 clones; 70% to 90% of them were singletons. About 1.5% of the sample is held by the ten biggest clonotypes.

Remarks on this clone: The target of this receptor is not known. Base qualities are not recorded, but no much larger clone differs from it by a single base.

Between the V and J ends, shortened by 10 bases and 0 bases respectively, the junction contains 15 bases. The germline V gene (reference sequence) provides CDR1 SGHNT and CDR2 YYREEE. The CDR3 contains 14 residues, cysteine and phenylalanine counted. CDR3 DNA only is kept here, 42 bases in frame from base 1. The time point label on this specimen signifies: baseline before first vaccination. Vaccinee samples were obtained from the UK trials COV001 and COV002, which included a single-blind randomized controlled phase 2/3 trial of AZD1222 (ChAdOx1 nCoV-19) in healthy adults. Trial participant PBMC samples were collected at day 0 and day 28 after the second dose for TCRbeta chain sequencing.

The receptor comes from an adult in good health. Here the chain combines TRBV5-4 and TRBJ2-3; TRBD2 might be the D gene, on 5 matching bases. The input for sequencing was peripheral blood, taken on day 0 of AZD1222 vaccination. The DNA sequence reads TGTGCCGTGGAGGACCATTCTAGCACAGATACGCAGTATTTT. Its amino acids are CAVEDHSSTDTQYF. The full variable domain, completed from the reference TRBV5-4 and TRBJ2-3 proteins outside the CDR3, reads ETGVTQSPTHLIKTRGQQVTLRCSSQSGHNTVSWYQQALGQGPQFIFQYYREEENGRGNFPPRFSGLQFPNYSSELNVNALELDDSALYLCAVEDHSSTDTQYFGPGTRLTVL.